This TCR beta chain was recovered during a study of blood T cell repertoires in COVID-19. Clones were sequenced by immunoSEQ multiplex PCR, and TCRdb holds only the in-frame ones, with some missing. The profile shows some 200,000 clones, 75% to 90% of them singletons. Germline V gene lookup returns CDR1 MNHEY and CDR2 SVGAGI. Unmatched junction bases numbered 8, after V lost 8 bases and J lost 8 bases. The CDR3 spans 14 residues. The sample consisted of PBMCs or T cells enriched from blood (not recorded which). The clonotype comes from a woman in her thirties or forties with acute COVID-19. The chain uses TRBV6-5 and TRBJ1-6; 8 bases fit TRBD1. CDR3 in amino acids: CASHPGQVHSPLHF. As DNA, the CDR3 is TGTGCCAGCCATCCGGGACAGGTGCATTCACCCCTCCACTTT.